The following is a T cell receptor (beta chain) sequence with its context. There is no known antigen for this receptor. Base qualities are missing; no much larger clone stands one base away. The CDR3 numbers 14 residues from cysteine through phenylalanine. Only the CDR3 DNA stays, 42 bases, in frame from base 1. Deletion took 0 bases off V and 4 bases off J, with a span of 10 bases between the germline ends. Looking up the germline V gene yields CDR1 LGHNA and CDR2 YSLEER. This sample was taken from a study of T cells after yellow fever vaccination (dated 2019 in TCRdb). About the full investigation: The SMART-Seq v4 Ultra Low Input RNA kit was used to prepare libraries from fractions with low cell numbers. Blood was drawn at multiple timepoints before and after primary and secondary immunization, with bulk PBMC replicates and cell subsets isolated. To track T-cell clones before and after primary and booster YFV17D yellow fever vaccination, bulk TCR alpha and beta repertoires were sequenced longitudinally. Two healthy male donors, one aged 18 to 29 and one aged 30 to 39 years, were included in the cohort. Broad study findings and their caveats: Compared with the primary T-cell response, the secondary T-cell response was weaker but faster, peaking on day 5 rather than day 15. Because the study included only a couple of donors, the extent to which the findings can be generalized is limited. Computational filtering was required because FACS-sorted repertoires could contain abundant contaminating clonotypes from the bulk population. A small fraction of clonotypes appeared in both the CD4 and CD8 compartments, likely as a result of convergent recombination. After the booster, most clones that had expanded after primary vaccination were detected again (about 97% of CD4 and 88% of CD8), suggesting broad maintenance of memory.

Explained via the paper, the treatment or condition label denotes: live attenuated yellow fever vaccine strain. PBMCs were isolated from peripheral blood using a standard Ficoll-Paque protocol. CD4 and CD8 T-cell fractions were isolated with Dynabeads CD4 and CD8 positive selection kits. RNA was extracted with TriZol from bulk PBMCs, CD4 and CD8 fractions, and dextramer-positive and dextramer-negative fractions. TCR cDNA was synthesized by 5'RACE template switching, which introduced a universal primer site and unique molecular identifiers. Priming for cDNA synthesis came from both the TCR alpha and TCR beta constant segments. Library amplification used two PCR steps, and the second PCR step added sample barcodes and sequencing adapters. Sequencing of the libraries was done on either Illumina HiSeq 2500 (2x100 bp) or NovaSeq (2x150 bp). Under the source paper's analysis protocol: Demultiplexing of reads and collapsing into UMI consensus sequences were performed with MIGEC, and V(D)J alignment was carried out with MiXCR. Clonotypes responding to the vaccine were identified with edgeR on replicate PBMC samples, with the criteria of FDR below 0.01 and a log2 fold change above 5 up to day 15. Bulk clonotypes were assigned CD4 or CD8 identity according to which sequenced CD4 or CD8 repertoire held them at higher abundance. The public reads were reanalyzed by TCRdb: fastp trimming at Q25, MiXCR alignment, in-frame beta chains only. Rows with a matching CDR3 protein are joined into one entry that keeps the most common DNA and genes. V and J calls and clone size were set by TCRdb, not the authors. In all, the sample holds roughly 260,000 distinct CDR3 sequences, and over 10% of those were seen once. The ten largest clones add up to 0.4% to 0.55% of the sample.

This chain is built from TRBV4-3 and TRBJ2-7; tentative D gene TRBD2, with 6 bases matching. The sequence was obtained from a man aged 30-40 years who received the YFV17D yellow fever vaccine. The material sequenced was CD4+ T cells sorted from PBMCs, taken 45 days after the yellow fever booster vaccination. This receptor has the CDR3 CASSQDGGSYEQYF. The nucleotide sequence reads as follows: TGCGCCAGCAGCCAAGACGGGGGTTCGTACGAGCAGTACTTC.